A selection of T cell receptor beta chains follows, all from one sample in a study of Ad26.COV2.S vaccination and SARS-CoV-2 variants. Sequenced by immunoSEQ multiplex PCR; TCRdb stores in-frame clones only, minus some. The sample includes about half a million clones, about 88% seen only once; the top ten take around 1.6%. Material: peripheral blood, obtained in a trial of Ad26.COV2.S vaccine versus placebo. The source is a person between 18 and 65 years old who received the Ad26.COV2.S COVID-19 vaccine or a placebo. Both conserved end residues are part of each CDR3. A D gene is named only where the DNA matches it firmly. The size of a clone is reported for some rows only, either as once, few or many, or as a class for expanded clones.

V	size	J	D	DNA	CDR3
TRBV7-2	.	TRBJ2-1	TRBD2	TGTGCCAGCAGCTCCCCTAGCGGGGGCTCCTACAATGAGCAGTTCTTC	CASSSPSGGSYNEQFF
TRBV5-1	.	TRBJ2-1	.	TGCGCCAGCAGCTTGGGCCAGGGGCAGTACAATGAGCAGTTCTTC	CASSLGQGQYNEQFF
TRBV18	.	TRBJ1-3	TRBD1	TGTGCCAGCTCACCAACCGGGACAGGGAGAGGGAACTCTGGAAACACCATATATTTT	CASSPTGTGRGNSGNTIYF
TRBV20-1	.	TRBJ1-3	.	TGCAGTGCTAGAGGGTCCAACACCATATATTTT	CSARGSNTIYF
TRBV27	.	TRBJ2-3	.	TGTGCCAGCAGTTCTTACCTCAATTCCCTGATGAAGTATATGGCGACAGATACGCAGTATTTT	CASSSYLNSLMKYMATDTQYF
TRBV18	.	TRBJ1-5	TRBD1	TGTGCCAGCTCACCGGGACAGGGGGCACCAAATCAGCCCCAGCATTTT	CASSPGQGAPNQPQHF
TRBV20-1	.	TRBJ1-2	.	TGCAGTGCTCACTATGGCTACACCTTC	CSAHYGYTF
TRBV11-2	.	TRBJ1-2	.	TGTGCCAGCAGCTTACCCGGGCTAAGGGGCTACACCTTC	CASSLPGLRGYTF
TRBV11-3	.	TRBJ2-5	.	TGTGCCAGCAGCTTAGGCAGCCAAGAGACCCAGTACTTC	CASSLGSQETQYF
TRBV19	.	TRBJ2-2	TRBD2	TGTGCCAGTTCCTCCGGGACTAGGGGAACCGGGGAGCTGTTTTTT	CASSSGTRGTGELFF
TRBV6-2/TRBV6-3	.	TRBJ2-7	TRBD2	TGTGCCAGCAGTTATCTCAGCGGGGGGGTCTCCTACGAGCAGTACTTC	CASSYLSGGVSYEQYF
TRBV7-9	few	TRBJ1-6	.	TGTGCCAGCGCCAAGGGGGTGAGCTCCTATAATTCACCCCTCCACTTT	CASAKGVSSYNSPLHF
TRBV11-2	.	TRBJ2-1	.	TGTGCCAGCAGCCCCACCTACAATGAGCAGTTCTTC	CASSPTYNEQFF
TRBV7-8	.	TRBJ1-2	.	TGTGCCAGCAGCTTAGTATCCGCTAGCTATGGCTACACCTTC	CASSLVSASYGYTF
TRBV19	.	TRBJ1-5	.	TGTGCCAGTAGTGGGACCGTAGATCAGCCCCAGCATTTT	CASSGTVDQPQHF
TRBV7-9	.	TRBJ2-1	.	TGTGCCAGCAGCTTTTCCAACTCCCGTCCCCTCTTC	CASSFSNSRPLF
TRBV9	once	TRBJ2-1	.	TGTGCCAGCAGCACACTTACCTACAATGAGCAGTTCTTC	CASSTLTYNEQFF
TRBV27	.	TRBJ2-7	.	TGTGCCAGCAGCCCCACGGGGCACGAGCAGTACTTC	CASSPTGHEQYF
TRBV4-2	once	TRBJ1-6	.	TGTGCCAGCGGCGCAGGGGCCAGCCTTAATTCACCCCTCCACTTT	CASGAGASLNSPLHF
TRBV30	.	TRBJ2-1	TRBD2	TGTGCCTGGAGTGCCTACAGGACTAGCGGGACATACAATGAGCAGTTCTTC	CAWSAYRTSGTYNEQFF
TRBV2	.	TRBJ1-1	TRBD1	TGTGCCAGCATGGCCCTTTGGACAGGGGTCGTGATGAACACTGAAGCTTTCTTT	CASMALWTGVVMNTEAFF
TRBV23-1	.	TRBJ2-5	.	TGCGCCAGCAGTCAATCTTCCCAGAAACAACAAGAGACCCAGTACTTC	CASSQSSQKQQETQYF
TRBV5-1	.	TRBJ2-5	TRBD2	TGCGCCAGCAGCTTGTCGGGACTAGCGGGCCAAGAGACCCAGTACTTC	CASSLSGLAGQETQYF
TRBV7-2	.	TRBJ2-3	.	TGTGCCAGCAGCGCGCCGGGGCTCCCAGATACGCAGTATTTT	CASSAPGLPDTQYF
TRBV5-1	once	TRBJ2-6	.	TGCGCCAGCAGCTTGGTGGTGTCTGGGGCCAACGTCCTGACTTTC	CASSLVVSGANVLTF
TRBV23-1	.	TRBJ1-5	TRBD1	TGCGCCAGCAGGGGACAGGGGACGGACAATCAGCCCCAGCATTTT	CASRGQGTDNQPQHF
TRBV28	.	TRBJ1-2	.	TGTGCCAGCAGTTTAAACTATGGCTACACCTTC	CASSLNYGYTF
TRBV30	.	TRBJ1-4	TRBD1	TGTGCCTGGAGTGTAGGGACAGGGGGAAAGAATGAAAAACTGTTTTTT	CAWSVGTGGKNEKLFF
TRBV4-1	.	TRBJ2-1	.	TGCGCCAGCAGCCCCCCGTGGGGAGGGGGGAATGAGCAGTTCTTC	CASSPPWGGGNEQFF
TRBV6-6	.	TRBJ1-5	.	TGTGCCGGGGGAGTTCGCGGCAATCAGCCCCAGCATTTT	CAGGVRGNQPQHF
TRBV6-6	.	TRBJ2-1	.	TGTGCCAGCAGTCATCCGGGGACATTGGGATACAATGAGCAGTTCTTC	CASSHPGTLGYNEQFF
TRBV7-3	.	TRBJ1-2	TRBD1	TGTGCCAGCAGCTTAGGCCCGGGGACAGGGGACGGCTACACCTTC	CASSLGPGTGDGYTF
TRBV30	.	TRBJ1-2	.	TGTGCCTGGAGCCTAACTCCTAGGGGCTACACCTTC	CAWSLTPRGYTF
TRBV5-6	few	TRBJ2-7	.	TGTGCCAGCAGCCAGACGGGGACGCCCTACGAGCAGTACTTC	CASSQTGTPYEQYF
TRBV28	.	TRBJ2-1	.	TGTGCCAGCTCCCCGATAGGCAATGAGCAGTTCTTC	CASSPIGNEQFF
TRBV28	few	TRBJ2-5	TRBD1	TGTGCCAGCAGTTTATTGGGACAGGGGGTTGGTAGGGAGACCCAGTACTTC	CASSLLGQGVGRETQYF
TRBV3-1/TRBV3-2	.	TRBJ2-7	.	TGTGCCAGCAGCCAAGATTCGAAGCCCCGTCTCTACGAGCAGTACTTC	CASSQDSKPRLYEQYF
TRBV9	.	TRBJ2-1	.	TGTGCCAGCAGCGTAGACGGGAGCAGGGGCAATGAGCAGTTCTTC	CASSVDGSRGNEQFF
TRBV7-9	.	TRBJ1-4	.	TGTGCCAGCAGCAATGCACGCTGGAATGAAAAACTGTTTTTT	CASSNARWNEKLFF
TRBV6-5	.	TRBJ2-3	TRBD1	TGTGCCAGCAGGAGGGACAGCCTCACAGATACGCAGTATTTT	CASRRDSLTDTQYF
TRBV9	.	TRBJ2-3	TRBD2	TGTGCCAGCAGCGTAGGGACTAGCGGCCTTGAAGCAGATACGCAGTATTTT	CASSVGTSGLEADTQYF
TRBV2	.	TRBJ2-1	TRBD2	TGTGCCAGCAGCACTAGCGGGAGGGAGCAGTTCTTC	CASSTSGREQFF
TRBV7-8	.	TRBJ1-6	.	TGTGCCAGCAGCCCAACCTTTTGGGTCGCGGGGTATTCACCCCTCCACTTT	CASSPTFWVAGYSPLHF
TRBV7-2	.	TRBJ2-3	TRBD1	TGTGCCAGCAGCTTAACAGGGGCAGATACGCAGTATTTT	CASSLTGADTQYF
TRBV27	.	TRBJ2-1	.	TGTGCCAGCAGTTTTACCGCACGGCTCCCTGACAATGAGCAGTTCTTC	CASSFTARLPDNEQFF
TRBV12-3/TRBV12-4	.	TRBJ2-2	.	TGTGCCAGCACCATTTACAGAACCGGGGAGCTGTTTTTT	CASTIYRTGELFF
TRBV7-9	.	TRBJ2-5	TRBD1	TGTGCCAGCAGTTCCGGGACAGAAGAGACCCAGTACTTC	CASSSGTEETQYF
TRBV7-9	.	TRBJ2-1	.	TGTGCCAGCAGCCTGACGGGGGTCTACAATGAGCAGTTCTTC	CASSLTGVYNEQFF
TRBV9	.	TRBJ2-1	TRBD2	TGTGCCAGCAGCGTAGATGCGGGAGGGCTCGGTGTTTCATCAGGGGAGCAGTTCTTC	CASSVDAGGLGVSSGEQFF
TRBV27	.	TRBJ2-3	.	TGTGCCAGCAGTTTGGTTGAGGGTTTGGATACGCAGTATTTT	CASSLVEGLDTQYF
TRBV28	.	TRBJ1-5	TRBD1	TGTGCCAGCAGTTTAGTAAAACAGGGGAAGCAGCCCCAGCATTTT	CASSLVKQGKQPQHF
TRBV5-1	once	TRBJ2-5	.	TGCGCCAGCAGCTTGGAGTTCGGCCGGCGAGAGACCCAGTACTTC	CASSLEFGRRETQYF